This TCR beta chain was obtained from a study of response to subunit inactivated influenza vaccine. V gave up 1 base and J gave up 2 bases, with 11 bases separating them. CDR1 is SGHAT, CDR2 FQNNGV, per germline. This CDR3 is built from 16 residues. Points from the study as a whole: Few new T cells, the authors suggested, are recruited by each seasonal influenza vaccination.

About this clonotype itself: No antigen is known for it.

Via MiXCR, TCRdb re-called the RT-PCR reads, giving one row per CDR3 protein. The table records a few hundred thousand distinct CDR3 sequences, roughly 9.7% of them present only once. The J gene is TRBJ2-2, the V gene TRBV11-2; D is uncertain. The clonotype was recovered from a man aged 50 to 59 who received an inactivated influenza vaccine. The sample was PBMCs from blood, taken 45 days after vaccination. CDR3 in DNA: TGTGCCAGCAGCTTAGCAGGACGCAGAAACACCGGGGAGCTGTTTTTT. Protein: CASSLAGRRNTGELFF. The whole variable domain, filled in from reference TRBV11-2 and TRBJ2-2, reads EAGVAQSPRYKIIEKRQSVAFWCNPISGHATLYWYQQILGQGPKLLIQFQNNGVVDDSQLPKDRFSAERLKGVDSTLKIQPAKLEDSAVYLCASSLAGRRNTGELFFGEGSRLTVL.